The 7 T cell receptor beta chains below come from one sample, sequenced in a study of shared clonotypes between healthy human individuals. Naive CD8 populations comprised CD45RO-negative cells positively selected for CCR7, excluding terminally differentiated effector memory CD45RA+ cells. The table came from immunoSEQ multiplex PCR; TCRdb's copy has only in-frame clones and leaves some out. In the table there are about 590,000 clones, roughly 95% of which are singletons. Sequencing was carried out using naive CD8+ T cells sorted from blood. These receptors were taken from a woman in her twenties or thirties in good health.

The chain employs TRBV27 and TRBJ2-2, with a tentative D call TRBD2 (6 bases). CDR1 is MNHEY and CDR2 is SMNVEV in the germline V gene (reference sequence). Trimming took 7 bases from V and 4 from J, leaving 16 bases between them. CDR3 length equals 15 residues. CDR3 residues: CASTRDFSGTGELFF. The CDR3 DNA reads as TGTGCCAGCACCCGGGACTTCTCGGGCACCGGGGAGCTGTTTTTT.

V is TRBV27 and J is TRBJ2-7; 9 bases are a match to TRBD2. The CDR3 runs to 14 residues. Germline CDR1 reads MNHEY; CDR2 reads SMNVEV (reference sequence). V dropped 5 bases and J dropped 3; count of bases not matched to a gene: 5. The CDR3 reads CASSPLAGFYEQYF. CDR3 in DNA: TGTGCCAGCAGTCCCCTAGCGGGATTCTACGAGCAGTACTTC.

This chain joins TRBV6-4 and TRBJ2-4, with D unresolved. The CDR3 contains 14 residues. The V gene lost 5 bases and the J gene lost 6 bases, with 14 bases spanning the gap. The germline V gene encodes CDR1 MRHNA and CDR2 SNTAGT. The CDR3 region has the DNA TGTGCCAGCAGTTTTCCCTGGGGTCTAAACATTCAGTACTTC. Protein sequence: CASSFPWGLNIQYF.

The V gene is TRBV27, the J gene TRBJ2-7; no firm D call. Trimming took 0 bases from V and 5 from J, leaving 17 bases between them. This CDR3 comprises 16 residues. Per the germline V gene, CDR1 is MNHEY and CDR2 is SMNVEV (reference sequence). The CDR3 loop is CASSLSTVPSVDEQYF. The CDR3 coding sequence is TGTGCCAGCAGTTTATCCACAGTGCCCTCCGTCGACGAGCAGTACTTC.

The genes are TRBV7-9 and TRBJ2-1, with D possibly being TRBD2 (7 bases). The CDR3 totals 16 residues. Trimming took off 5 bases at V and 1 base at J, with 15 bases between the two ends. Germline V gene data show CDR1 as SEHNR and CDR2 as FQNEAQ (reference sequence). CDR3 sequence: CASSPSEGGSYNEQFF. In DNA form, the CDR3 reads TGTGCCAGCAGCCCCTCCGAGGGGGGGTCCTACAATGAGCAGTTCTTC.

This chain connects TRBV27 to TRBJ2-1; unclear D gene. CDR3 length: 12 residues. CDR1 MNHEY and CDR2 SMNVEV come from the germline V gene (reference sequence). Trimming shortened V by 5 bases and J by 8 bases, and 10 bases separated the two germline ends. As DNA, the CDR3 is TGTGCCAGCAGTACGGGTAGATATGAGCAGTTCTTC. Translation gives CASSTGRYEQFF.

This clone appeared a single time. The chain employs TRBV10-2 and TRBJ2-7, with D uncertain. Germline CDR1 is WSHSY and CDR2 is SAAADI. Trimming removed 0 bases at V and 2 bases at J, with 14 bases between. This CDR3 spans 16 amino acids. The CDR3 spells CASSESPDGEAYEQYF. CDR3 bases: TGCGCCAGCAGTGAGTCCCCGGACGGAGAGGCCTACGAGCAGTACTTC.